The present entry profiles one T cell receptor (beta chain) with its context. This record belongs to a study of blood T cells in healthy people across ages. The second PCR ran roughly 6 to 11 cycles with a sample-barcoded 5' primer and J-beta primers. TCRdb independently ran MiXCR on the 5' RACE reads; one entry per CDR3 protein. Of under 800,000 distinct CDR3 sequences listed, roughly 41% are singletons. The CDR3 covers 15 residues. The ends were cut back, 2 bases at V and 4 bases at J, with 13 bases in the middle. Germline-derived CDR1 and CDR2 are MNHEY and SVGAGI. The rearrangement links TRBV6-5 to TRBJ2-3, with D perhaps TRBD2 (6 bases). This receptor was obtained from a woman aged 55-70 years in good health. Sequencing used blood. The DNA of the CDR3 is TGTGCCAGCAGTTACGTACGGGGGTCCCCAGATACGCAGTATTTT. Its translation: CASSYVRGSPDTQYF.